Detailed here is one T cell receptor beta chain. This entry belongs to a study of blood T cell repertoires in COVID-19. Study information: Specimens from acute and convalescent COVID-19 originated in the United States, Italy and Spain.

Authors' methods: How many nucleated cells were present was estimated from reference gene primer amplification. Only in-frame clones appear in the TCRdb table, and some are missing; sequencing was by immunoSEQ multiplex PCR. V and J calls and clone size are copied from that table; D and trimming were computed from the DNA. The data contain tens of thousands of clones, around 84% of them singletons. The CDR3 runs to 15 residues. Germline CDR1 is MDHEN and CDR2 is SYDVKM. V was clipped by 4 bases and J by 7 bases, with 16 bases between them. The chain couples TRBV28 to TRBJ1-4, with D perhaps TRBD1 (5 bases). This receptor was identified in an elderly woman in a cohort sampled during active or convalescent COVID-19. The specimen sequenced was peripheral blood. For the CDR3, the DNA is TGTGCCAGCAGTTCCCCTCTTGGGGGGGGTGAAAAACTGTTTTTT. Translating gives CASSSPLGGGEKLFF.